This record concerns one T cell receptor (beta chain) sequence. The antigen this receptor binds is unknown. Per-base quality was not reported, and no clone a single base away is much larger than it. As encoded in the germline V gene, CDR1 is MNHEY while CDR2 is SVGAGI. The V end loses 2 bases and the J end loses 5 bases, and a stretch of 15 bases separates them. Counted from cysteine to phenylalanine, this CDR3 has 15 amino acids. The DNA shown is the 45-base CDR3, in frame from base 1. Preparation of the library involved the immunoSEQ multiplex PCR assay. TCRdb took this table from immuneACCESS and kept in-frame rearrangements with V and J called. Such tables lack part of the clones; where checked against another copy, unresolved V genes explain under half of the gap, and the rest is unexplained. The table for this sample lists over 65,000 clones; approximately 90% of them were counted only once. The ten largest clones add up to approximately 2.4% of the sample.

The source of the sample is a study of T cell changes during pregnancy in multiple sclerosis (dated by TCRdb to about 2019). In the study overall: In women with multiple sclerosis, the researchers looked at how the T cell repertoire shifted as pregnancy progressed.

The source was peripheral blood, collected in the first trimester of pregnancy. The rearranged segments are TRBV6-5 and TRBJ1-1; the D gene is perhaps TRBD1, from 6 matching bases. The source is a female donor with multiple sclerosis, enrolled in a pregnancy study. The encoded CDR3 is CASSYLIQGRTEAFF. The DNA is as follows: TGTGCCAGCAGTTACCTTATCCAGGGGAGAACTGAAGCTTTCTTT.